The clone carrying this T cell receptor (beta chain) is medium-sized. Multiplex PCR with BIOMED2 TRB-A/B primer pools amplified TRB rearrangements. In TCRdb, the multiplex PCR reads were re-called with MiXCR into one record per CDR3 protein. This table holds roughly 13,000 distinct CDR3 sequences, 25% to 30% found once. Looked up from germline, CDR1 is LNHDA and CDR2 is SQIVND (reference sequence). Trimming stripped 7 bases from V and 8 bases from J, with 11 bases between. This CDR3 contains 11 residues. From blood, about 250-550 ng of genomic DNA served as TRB template. The source of the sample is a study of T and B cells in COVID-19 patients.

The source of this sequence is a human donor who had recovered from COVID-19. The chain carries TRBV19 and TRBJ1-1; D is possibly TRBD1 (5 bases). Sequenced sample: blood. CDR3 amino acids: CASNSGLEAFF. The CDR3 DNA follows: TGTGCCAGTAACTCAGGGTTGGAAGCTTTCTTT.